The present T cell receptor beta chain was sequenced within a study of blood T cells in healthy people across ages. Study background: The template switching approach captured approximately one barcoded beta molecule for every two T cells. Study-wide results and caveats: The unknown donor CMV status may have confounded expanded clonotype changes.

The authors drew 7.5 to 10 milliliters of peripheral blood from each donor. A sample-barcoded 5' primer and a J-beta primer mix were used in a second PCR of about 7 to 12 cycles. Template switching added a 12-random-nucleotide identifier to every cDNA molecule. One entry per CDR3 protein results from TCRdb running MiXCR on the 5' RACE reads. The data hold some 1 million distinct CDR3 sequences, with more than 35% observed a single time. Germline V CDR1 and CDR2: SGHDN, FVKESK. V lost 2 bases, J lost 5 bases, and 9 bases lay in between. The CDR3 totals 13 residues. This clonotype has just a few counts. As yet, its antigen is unknown.

The specimen was blood. The TCR originated in a woman aged 55-70 years in good health. The rearrangement uses TRBV14 and TRBJ2-5; D is unclear. Here the CDR3 DNA reads TGTGCCAGCAGCCAAAGGCCCCGGGAGACCCAGTACTTC. This gives the protein CASSQRPRETQYF.